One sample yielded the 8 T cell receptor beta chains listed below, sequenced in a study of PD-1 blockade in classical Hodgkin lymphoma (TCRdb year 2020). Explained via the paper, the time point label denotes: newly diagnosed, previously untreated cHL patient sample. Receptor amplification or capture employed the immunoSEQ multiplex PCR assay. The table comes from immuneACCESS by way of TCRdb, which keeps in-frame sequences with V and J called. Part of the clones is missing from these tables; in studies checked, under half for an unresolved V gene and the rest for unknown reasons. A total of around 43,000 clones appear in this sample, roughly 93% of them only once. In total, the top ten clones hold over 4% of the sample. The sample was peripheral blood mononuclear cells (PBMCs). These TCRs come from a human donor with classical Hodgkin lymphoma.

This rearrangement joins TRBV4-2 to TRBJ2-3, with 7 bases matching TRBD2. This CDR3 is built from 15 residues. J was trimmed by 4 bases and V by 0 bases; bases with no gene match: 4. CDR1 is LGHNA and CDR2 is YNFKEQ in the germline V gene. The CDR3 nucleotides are TGTGCCAGCAGCCAAGATTGGAGCGGGGCAGATACGCAGTATTTT. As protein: CASSQDWSGADTQYF.

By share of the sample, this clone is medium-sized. CDR3: CASSEGESGYGYTF. The CDR3 nucleotides are TGTGCCAGCAGTGAAGGGGAATCAGGCTATGGCTACACCTTC. The chain uses TRBV6-1 and TRBJ1-2; unclear D gene. CDR3 length: 14 amino acids. V was trimmed by 1 base and J by 4 bases, leaving 10 bases between them. CDR1 MNHNS and CDR2 SASEGT come from the germline V gene.

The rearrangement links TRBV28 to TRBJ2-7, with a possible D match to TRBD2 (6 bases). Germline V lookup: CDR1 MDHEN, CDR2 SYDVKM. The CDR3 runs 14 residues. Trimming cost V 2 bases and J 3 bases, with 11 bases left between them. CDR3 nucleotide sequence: TGTGCCAGCAGTTTAGGGGGGTCTGGCTACGAGCAGTACTTC. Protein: CASSLGGSGYEQYF. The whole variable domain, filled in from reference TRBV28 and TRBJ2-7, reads DVKVTQSSRYLVKRTGEKVFLECVQDMDHENMFWYRQDPGLGLRLIYFSYDVKMKEKGDIPEGYSVSREKKERFSLILESASTNQTSMYLCASSLGGSGYEQYFGPGTRLTVT.

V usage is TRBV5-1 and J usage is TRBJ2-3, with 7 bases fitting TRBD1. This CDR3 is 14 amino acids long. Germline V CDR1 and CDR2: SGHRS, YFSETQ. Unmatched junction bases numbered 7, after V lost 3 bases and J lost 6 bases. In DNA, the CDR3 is TGCGCCAGCAGCTGGGACAGTGGGGCGGATACGCAGTATTTT. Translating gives CASSWDSGADTQYF.

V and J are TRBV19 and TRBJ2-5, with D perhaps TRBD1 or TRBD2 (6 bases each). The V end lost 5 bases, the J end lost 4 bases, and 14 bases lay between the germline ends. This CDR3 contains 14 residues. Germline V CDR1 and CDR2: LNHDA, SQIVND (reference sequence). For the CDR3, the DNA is TGTGCCAGTAGTCCCTCTGGGGGGCGAGAGACCCAGTACTTC. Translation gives CASSPSGGRETQYF.

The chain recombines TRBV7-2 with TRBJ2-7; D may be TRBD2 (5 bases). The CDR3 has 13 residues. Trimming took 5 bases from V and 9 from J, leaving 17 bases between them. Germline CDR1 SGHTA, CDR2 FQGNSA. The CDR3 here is CASSPDRERGQYV. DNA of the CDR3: TGTGCCAGCAGCCCGGACCGGGAACGGGGGCAGTACGTC.

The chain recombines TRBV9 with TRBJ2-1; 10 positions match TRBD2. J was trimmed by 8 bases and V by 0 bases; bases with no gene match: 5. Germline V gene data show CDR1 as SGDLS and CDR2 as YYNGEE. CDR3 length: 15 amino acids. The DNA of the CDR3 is TGTGCCAGCAGCGTAGGCGGGACTAGCGTATATGAGCAGTTCTTC. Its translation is CASSVGGTSVYEQFF.

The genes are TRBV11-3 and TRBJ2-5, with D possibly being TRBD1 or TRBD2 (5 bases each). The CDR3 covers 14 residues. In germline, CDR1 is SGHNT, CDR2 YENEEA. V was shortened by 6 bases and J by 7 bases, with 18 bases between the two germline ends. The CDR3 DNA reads TGTGCCAGCAGACAACCTCAGGGAGTCGGGACCCAGTACTTC. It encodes CASRQPQGVGTQYF. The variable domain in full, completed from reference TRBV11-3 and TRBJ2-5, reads EAGVVQSPRYKIIEKKQPVAFWCNPISGHNTLYWYLQNLGQGPELLIRYENEEAVDDSQLPKDRFSAERLKGVDSTLKIQPAELGDSAVYLCASRQPQGVGTQYFGPGTRLLVL.